This TCR beta chain came from a study of a mutant IDH1 vaccine in newly diagnosed glioma. At the level of the study: Treated patients were roughly 60% male, about 38% female, mean age around 40 years. Patients' prior therapy spanned radiotherapy, temozolomide, or both; most underwent both. Study-wide points: Pseudoprogression apparently tracked independently of changes in top peripheral T cell clonotypes.

The sample's time point: baseline, week 1 (first vaccination visit). Treatment described: pre-vaccination baseline after standard-of-care therapy. Each donor presented with a new WHO grade 3 or 4 astrocytoma that tested IDH1-mutant and showed ATRX loss. Measured with immunoSEQ multiplex PCR; TCRdb has only the in-frame clones, and not every one. This table has roughly 68,000 clones, approximately 85% appearing once. Trimming took off 1 base at V and 4 bases at J, with 17 bases between the two ends. Germline V CDR1 and CDR2: SGHRS, YFSETQ. The CDR3 is 16 residues long. To note about this clone: Its target is unknown.

This rearrangement joins TRBV5-1 to TRBJ1-2; the D gene is possibly TRBD1 (6 bases). The starting material was PBMCs, obtained from a glioma patient treated with radiotherapy, temozolomide or both. The receptor was derived from a man in his fifties or sixties with glioma. CDR3 sequence reads: CASSLFTLGTSYGYTF. CDR3 nucleotide sequence: TGCGCCAGCAGCTTGTTCACTTTGGGGACAAGCTATGGCTACACCTTC.